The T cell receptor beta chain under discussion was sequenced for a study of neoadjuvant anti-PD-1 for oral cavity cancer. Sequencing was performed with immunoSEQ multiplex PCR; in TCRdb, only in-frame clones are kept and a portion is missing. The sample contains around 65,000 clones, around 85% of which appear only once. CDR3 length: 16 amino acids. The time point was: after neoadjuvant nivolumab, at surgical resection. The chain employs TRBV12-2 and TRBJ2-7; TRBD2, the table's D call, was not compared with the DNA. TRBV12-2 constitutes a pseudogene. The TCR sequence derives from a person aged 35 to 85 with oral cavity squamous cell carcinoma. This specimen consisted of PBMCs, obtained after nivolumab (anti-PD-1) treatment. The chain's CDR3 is CASRLVTSGRGYEQYF. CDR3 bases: TGTGCAAGTCGCTTAGTGACTAGCGGGCGCGGTTACGAGCAGTACTTC.